The 8 T cell receptor beta chains presented below share a single source sample, sequenced in a study of response to subunit inactivated influenza vaccine. TCRdb re-derived calls from the RT-PCR reads in MiXCR, one entry per CDR3 protein. The table lists about 310,000 distinct CDR3 sequences, just over 20% of them singletons, with 10% to 13% in the top ten. The sequencing here drew on PBMCs from blood, taken roughly 20 months after vaccination. These receptors were taken from a man aged 50 to 69 who received an inactivated influenza vaccine.

V and J are TRBV20-1 and TRBJ1-1; 9 bases line up with TRBD1. This CDR3 region has 16 residues. Losses at the gene ends were 6 bases for V and 0 bases for J; bases not matched to a gene: 11. The germline gives CDR1 DFQATT, CDR2 SNEGSKA (reference sequence). The CDR3 coding sequence is TGCAGTGCACCCGACAGGGGGAAAGAGATGAACACTGAAGCTTTCTTT. Protein: CSAPDRGKEMNTEAFF.

At least ten counts were recorded for this clonotype. The rearrangement uses TRBV10-3 and TRBJ1-3; D remains ambiguous. Germline values: CDR1 ENHRY, CDR2 SYGVKD. V lost 4 bases to trimming and J lost 1 base, with 11 bases between them. This CDR3 has 15 residues. The chain's CDR3 is CAISAVERSGNTIYF. The CDR3 DNA reads as TGTGCCATCAGTGCGGTGGAAAGGTCTGGAAACACCATATATTTT.

This chain joins TRBV7-2 and TRBJ1-2; weak D call: TRBD1 (6 bases). This CDR3 contains 14 residues. Germline values: CDR1 SGHTA, CDR2 FQGNSA. V was shortened by 5 bases and J by 4 bases, with 14 bases between the two germline ends. CDR3: CASSPKTGLYGYTF. CDR3 coding DNA: TGTGCCAGCAGCCCAAAGACAGGACTCTATGGCTACACCTTC.

This clonotype appeared a single time. The J gene is TRBJ2-5, the V gene TRBV28; tentative D call: TRBD2 (6 bases). Germline lookup yields CDR1 MDHEN and CDR2 SYDVKM. The CDR3 sequence is 15 residues long. Trimming took 3 bases from V and 4 from J, leaving 15 bases between them. CDR3 nucleotides: TGTGCCAGCAGTTTCCGCGCCGGGAGTTTAGAGACCCAGTACTTC. Its translation is CASSFRAGSLETQYF.

DNA of the CDR3: TGTGCCAGCAGCCTCCTCTCCGGCCCTGGAGAGACCCAGTACTTC. Translating gives CASSLLSGPGETQYF. The V call is TRBV7-9, the J call TRBJ2-5, with no clear D. Germline CDR1 reads SEHNR; CDR2 reads FQNEAQ (reference sequence). CDR3 size: 15 residues. V shed 5 bases and J shed 4 bases, with 17 bases lying between them. The full variable domain, in which reference TRBV7-9 and TRBJ2-5 provide the parts outside the CDR3, is DTGVSQNPRHKITKRGQNVTFRCDPISEHNRLYWYRQTLGQGPEFLTYFQNEAQLEKSRLLSDRFSAERPKGSFSTLEIQRTEQGDSAMYLCASSLLSGPGETQYFGPGTRLLVL.

This clonotype was picked up one time. The chain uses TRBV14 and TRBJ2-1; D gene uncertain. With 0 bases removed from V and 6 bases from J, the gap between germline ends came to 9 bases. The CDR3 length is 14 residues. Germline-derived CDR1 and CDR2 are SGHDN and FVKESK. The CDR3 DNA reads TGTGCCAGCAGCCAAGATTGGGCCGGCAATGAGCAGTTCTTC. Its protein product is CASSQDWAGNEQFF.

The J gene is TRBJ2-7, the V gene TRBV5-1; D not certain. Germline values: CDR1 SGHRS, CDR2 YFSETQ. V gave up 1 base and J gave up 3 bases, with 5 bases separating them. CDR3 size: 12 residues. The CDR3 here is CASSLWGYEQYF. The CDR3 DNA reads TGCGCCAGCAGCTTGTGGGGCTACGAGCAGTACTTC.

This clonotype turned up a few times. J is TRBJ1-1 and V is TRBV28; D call uncertain. CDR1 and CDR2 from the germline V gene are MDHEN and SYDVKM. This CDR3 has 19 residues. V was clipped by 7 bases and J by 0 bases, with 27 bases between them. The CDR3 here is CASTRPLGNPRPMNTEAFF. The CDR3 region has the DNA TGTGCCAGCACCCGGCCACTAGGGAATCCGCGTCCTATGAACACTGAAGCTTTCTTT.